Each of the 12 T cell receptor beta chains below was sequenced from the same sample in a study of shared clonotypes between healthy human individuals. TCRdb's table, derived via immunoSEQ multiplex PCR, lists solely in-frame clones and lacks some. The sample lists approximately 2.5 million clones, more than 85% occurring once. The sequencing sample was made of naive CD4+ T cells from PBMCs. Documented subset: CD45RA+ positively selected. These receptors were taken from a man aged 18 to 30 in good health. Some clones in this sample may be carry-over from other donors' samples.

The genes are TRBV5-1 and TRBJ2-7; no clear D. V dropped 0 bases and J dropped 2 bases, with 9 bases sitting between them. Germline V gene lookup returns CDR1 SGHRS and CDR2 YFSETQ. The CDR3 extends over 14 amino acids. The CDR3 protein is CASSLDSTTYEQYF. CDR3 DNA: TGCGCCAGCAGCTTGGACTCTACTACCTACGAGCAGTACTTC.

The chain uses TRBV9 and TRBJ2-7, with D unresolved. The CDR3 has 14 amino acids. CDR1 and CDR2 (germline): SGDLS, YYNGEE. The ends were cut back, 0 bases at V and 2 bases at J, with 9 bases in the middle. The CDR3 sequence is CASSVGTRTYEQYF. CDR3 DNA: TGTGCCAGCAGCGTAGGTACCAGAACCTACGAGCAGTACTTC.

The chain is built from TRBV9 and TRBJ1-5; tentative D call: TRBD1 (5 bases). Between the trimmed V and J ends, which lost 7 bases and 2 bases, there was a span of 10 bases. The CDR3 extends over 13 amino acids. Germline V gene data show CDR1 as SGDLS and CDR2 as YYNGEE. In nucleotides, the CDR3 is TGTGCCAGCGGCGGGACGGGCAATCAGCCCCAGCATTTT. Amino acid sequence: CASGGTGNQPQHF.

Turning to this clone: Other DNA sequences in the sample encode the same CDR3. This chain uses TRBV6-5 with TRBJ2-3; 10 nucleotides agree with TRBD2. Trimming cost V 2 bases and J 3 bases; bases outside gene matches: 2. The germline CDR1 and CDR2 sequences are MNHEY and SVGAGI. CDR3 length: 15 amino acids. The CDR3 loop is CASSYSGRVTDTQYF. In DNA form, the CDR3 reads TGTGCCAGCAGTTACAGCGGGAGGGTTACAGATACGCAGTATTTT.

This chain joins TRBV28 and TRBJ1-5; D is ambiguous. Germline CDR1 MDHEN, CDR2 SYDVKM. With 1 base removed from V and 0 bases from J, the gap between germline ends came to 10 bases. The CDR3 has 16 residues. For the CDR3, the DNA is TGTGCCAGCAGTTTATTGAGGCAGTATAGCAATCAGCCCCAGCATTTT. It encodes CASSLLRQYSNQPQHF.

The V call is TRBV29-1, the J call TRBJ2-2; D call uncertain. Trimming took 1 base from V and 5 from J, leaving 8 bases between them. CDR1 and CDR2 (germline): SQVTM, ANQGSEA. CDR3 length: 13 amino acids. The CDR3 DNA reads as TGCAGCGTTGAAGTAACCAGAACCGGGGAGCTGTTTTTT. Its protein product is CSVEVTRTGELFF.

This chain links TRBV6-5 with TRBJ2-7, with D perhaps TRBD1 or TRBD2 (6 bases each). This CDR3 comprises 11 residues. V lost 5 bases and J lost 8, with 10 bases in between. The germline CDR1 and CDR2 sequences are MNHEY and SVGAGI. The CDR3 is CASSLGGQQYF. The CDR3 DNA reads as TGTGCCAGCAGTCTGGGGGGCCAGCAGTACTTC.

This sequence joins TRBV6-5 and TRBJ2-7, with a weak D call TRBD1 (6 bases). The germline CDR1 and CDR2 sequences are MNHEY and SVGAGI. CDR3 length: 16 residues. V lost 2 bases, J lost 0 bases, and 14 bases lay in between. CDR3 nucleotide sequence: TGTGCCAGCAGTTACGGTACAGGGCGAATCTCCTACGAGCAGTACTTC. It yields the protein CASSYGTGRISYEQYF.

CDR3 DNA sequence: TGTGCCAGCAGCCTACACCAGGTGAACACTGAAGCTTTCTTT. Amino acid sequence: CASSLHQVNTEAFF. The chain joins TRBV5-6 to TRBJ1-1; D unresolved. Germline V lookup: CDR1 SGHDT, CDR2 YYEEEE. The CDR3 is made up of 14 amino acids. Deletions cut 4 bases from V and 0 bases from J, with 10 bases between. Combining the CDR3 with reference TRBV5-6 and TRBJ1-1 gives the whole variable domain DAGVTQSPTHLIKTRGQQVTLRCSPKSGHDTVSWYQQALGQGPQFIFQYYEEEERQRGNFPDRFSGHQFPNYSSELNVNALLLGDSALYLCASSLHQVNTEAFFGQGTRLTVV.

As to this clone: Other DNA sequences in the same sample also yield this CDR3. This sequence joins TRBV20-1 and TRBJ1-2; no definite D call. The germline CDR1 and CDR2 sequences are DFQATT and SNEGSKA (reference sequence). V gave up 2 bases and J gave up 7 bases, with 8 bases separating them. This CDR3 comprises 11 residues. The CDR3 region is CSARKGVGYTF. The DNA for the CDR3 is TGCAGTGCTAGAAAGGGCGTTGGCTACACCTTC.

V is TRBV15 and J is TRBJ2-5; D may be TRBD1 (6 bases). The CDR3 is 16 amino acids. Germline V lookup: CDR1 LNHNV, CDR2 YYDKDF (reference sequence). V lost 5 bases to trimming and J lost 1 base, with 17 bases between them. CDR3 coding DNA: TGTGCCACCAGCTTGGGGGCTTCGGCCTTCCAAGAGACCCAGTACTTC. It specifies CATSLGASAFQETQYF.

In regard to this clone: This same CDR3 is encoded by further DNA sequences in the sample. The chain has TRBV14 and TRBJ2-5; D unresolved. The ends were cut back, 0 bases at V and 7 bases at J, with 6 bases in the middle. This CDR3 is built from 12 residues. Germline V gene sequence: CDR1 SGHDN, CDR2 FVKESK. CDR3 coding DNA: TGTGCCAGCAGCCAAGATCGGAGGACCCAGTACTTC. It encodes CASSQDRRTQYF.